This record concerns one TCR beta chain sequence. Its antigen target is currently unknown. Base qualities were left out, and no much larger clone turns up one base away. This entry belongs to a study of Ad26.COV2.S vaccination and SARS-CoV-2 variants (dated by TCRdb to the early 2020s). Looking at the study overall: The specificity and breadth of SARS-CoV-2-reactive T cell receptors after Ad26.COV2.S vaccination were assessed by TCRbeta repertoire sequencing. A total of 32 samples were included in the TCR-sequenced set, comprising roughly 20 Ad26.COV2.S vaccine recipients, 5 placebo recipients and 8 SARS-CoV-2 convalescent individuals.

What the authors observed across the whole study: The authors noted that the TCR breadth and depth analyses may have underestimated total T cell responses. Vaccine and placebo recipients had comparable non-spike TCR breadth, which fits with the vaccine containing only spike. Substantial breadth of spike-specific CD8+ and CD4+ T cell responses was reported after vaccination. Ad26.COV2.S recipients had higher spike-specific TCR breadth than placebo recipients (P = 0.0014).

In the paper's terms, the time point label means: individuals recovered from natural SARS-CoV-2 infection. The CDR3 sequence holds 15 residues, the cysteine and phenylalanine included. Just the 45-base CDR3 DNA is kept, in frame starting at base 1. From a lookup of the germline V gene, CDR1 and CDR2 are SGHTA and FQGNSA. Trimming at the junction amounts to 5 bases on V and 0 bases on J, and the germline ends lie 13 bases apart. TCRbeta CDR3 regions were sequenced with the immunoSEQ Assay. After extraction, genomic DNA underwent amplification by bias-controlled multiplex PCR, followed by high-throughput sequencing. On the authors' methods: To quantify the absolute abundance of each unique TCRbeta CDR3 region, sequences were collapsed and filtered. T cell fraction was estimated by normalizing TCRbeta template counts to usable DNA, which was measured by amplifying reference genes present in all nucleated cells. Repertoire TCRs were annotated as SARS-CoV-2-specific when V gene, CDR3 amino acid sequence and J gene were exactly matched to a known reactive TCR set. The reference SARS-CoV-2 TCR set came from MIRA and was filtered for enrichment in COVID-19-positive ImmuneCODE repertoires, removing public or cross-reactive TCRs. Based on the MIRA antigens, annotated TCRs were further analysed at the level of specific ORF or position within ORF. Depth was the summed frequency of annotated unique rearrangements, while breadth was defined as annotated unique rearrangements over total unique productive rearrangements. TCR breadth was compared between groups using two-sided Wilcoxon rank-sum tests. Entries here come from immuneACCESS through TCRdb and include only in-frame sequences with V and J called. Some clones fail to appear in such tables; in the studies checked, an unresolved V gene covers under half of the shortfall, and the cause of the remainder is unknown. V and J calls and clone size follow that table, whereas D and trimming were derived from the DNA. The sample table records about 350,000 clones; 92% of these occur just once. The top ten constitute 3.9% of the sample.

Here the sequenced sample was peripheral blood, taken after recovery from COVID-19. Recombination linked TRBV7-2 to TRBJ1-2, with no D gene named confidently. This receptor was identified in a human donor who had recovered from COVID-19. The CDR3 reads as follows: CASSPKQIANYGYTF. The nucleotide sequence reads TGTGCCAGCAGCCCTAAACAGATTGCTAACTATGGCTACACCTTC.